Presented here are 19 T cell receptor beta chains from one specimen sequenced in a study of cytomegalovirus exposure and HLA in healthy donors. It was with 60 Vbeta and 13 Jbeta primers that the PCR ran. Assay: immunoSEQ multiplex PCR; the TCRdb copy retains only in-frame clones and omits some. The sample has roughly 120,000 clones; approximately 15% are singletons. Specimen: PBMCs. All receptors come from a woman aged 18-29 years in good health and CMV-seronegative.

The chain is built from TRBV10-1 and TRBJ2-3; 10 nucleotides agree with TRBD2. Trimming at V came to 2 bases and at J to 1 base, leaving 0 bases not matched to a gene. The CDR3 runs to 15 residues. Per the germline V gene, CDR1 is WNHNN and CDR2 is SYGVQD (reference sequence). The CDR3, as DNA: TGCGCCAGCAGTGAGACTAGCGGGGGCACAGATACGCAGTATTTT. It is translated as CASSETSGGTDTQYF.

This chain connects TRBV9 to TRBJ2-1; 7 bases align to TRBD1. Trimming removed 2 bases from V and 0 bases from J; junction bases left unmatched: 5. CDR1 and CDR2 from the germline V gene are SGDLS and YYNGEE. The CDR3 loop spans 16 amino acids. In DNA form, the CDR3 reads TGTGCCAGCAGCGTTACCCGGGACAGCTCCTACAATGAGCAGTTCTTC. It specifies CASSVTRDSSYNEQFF.

This clone was detected a few times. Additional DNA sequences in this sample encode the identical CDR3. The V and J genes are TRBV30 and TRBJ1-5; D is undetermined. The germline gives CDR1 GTSNPN, CDR2 SVGIG (reference sequence). V lost 2 bases and J lost 4, with 9 bases in between. The CDR3 has 13 amino acids. For the CDR3, the DNA is TGTGCCTGGAGTAAAGGCGGTAATCAGCCCCAGCATTTT. It is translated as CAWSKGGNQPQHF.

The rearrangement joins TRBV28 to TRBJ2-1, with 7 bases fitting TRBD2. After removal of 5 bases from V and 4 bases from J, the junction contained 8 bases not matched to a gene. CDR1 is MDHEN and CDR2 is SYDVKM in the germline V gene. The CDR3 consists of 15 residues. Written as DNA, the CDR3 is TGTGCCAGCAGTGGGGCGGGAGTGGGGTACAATGAGCAGTTCTTC. It is translated as CASSGAGVGYNEQFF.

The genes are TRBV6-1 and TRBJ1-4; 9 nucleotides agree with TRBD1. V was pared by 8 bases and J by 8 bases, with 9 bases of the junction left unmatched. The CDR3 extends over 14 amino acids. CDR1 is MNHNS, CDR2 SASEGT, per germline. CDR3 in amino acids: CASLVDRGREKLFF. DNA for the CDR3: TGTGCCAGCCTTGTAGACAGGGGGAGAGAAAAACTGTTTTTT.

This clone was seen a handful of times. This sequence joins TRBV6-1 and TRBJ2-1; D gene unclear. The CDR3 is made up of 14 amino acids. V shed 7 bases and J shed 0 bases, with 10 bases lying between them. CDR1 and CDR2 from the germline V gene are MNHNS and SASEGT. The CDR3 DNA follows: TGTGCCAGCACAGAGGCGTTCTCCTACAATGAGCAGTTCTTC. This encodes CASTEAFSYNEQFF.

This rearrangement joins TRBV27 to TRBJ2-5; tentatively, D is TRBD2 (6 bases). Matching the DNA end better, TRBJ2-7 makes the J call doubtful. Per the germline V gene, CDR1 is MNHEY and CDR2 is SMNVEV (reference sequence). This CDR3 is 13 amino acids long. In DNA, the CDR3 is TGTGCCAGCAGTTTTTCCGCGGGGCGCGAGCAGTACTTC. Protein: CASSFSAGREQYF.

The V gene is TRBV4-2, the J gene TRBJ2-5, with 9 bases matching TRBD1. The CDR3 spans 15 residues. Germline-derived CDR1 and CDR2 are LGHNA and YNFKEQ. V lost 2 bases and J lost 5; bases outside the gene matches: 6. DNA of the CDR3: TGTGCCAGCAGCCAACAGGACAGGGGAGGGGAGACCCAGTACTTC. Protein: CASSQQDRGGETQYF.

This sequence joins TRBV30 and TRBJ1-5; possible D gene TRBD1, 6 bases. The CDR3 totals 15 residues. V lost 2 bases to trimming and J lost 2 bases, with 13 bases between them. Germline V gene data show CDR1 as GTSNPN and CDR2 as SVGIG (reference sequence). Here the CDR3 reads CAWSTQGGGNQPQHF. As DNA, the CDR3 is TGTGCCTGGAGTACACAGGGCGGCGGCAATCAGCCCCAGCATTTT.

This clone was detected a few times. Other DNA sequences in the sample encode the same CDR3. The V and J genes are TRBV6-1 and TRBJ1-1; 8 bases fit TRBD1. Unmatched junction bases numbered 3, after V lost 4 bases and J lost 8 bases. Germline V gene sequence: CDR1 MNHNS, CDR2 SASEGT. This CDR3 is built from 12 residues. CDR3 residues: CASSVQGGEAFF. In DNA, the CDR3 is TGTGCCAGCAGTGTACAGGGGGGGGAAGCTTTCTTT.

This chain connects TRBV7-6 to TRBJ2-7; D is unresolved. CDR3 length equals 11 residues. Germline V gene lookup returns CDR1 SGHVS and CDR2 FNYEAQ. V was trimmed by 5 bases and J by 5 bases, leaving 7 bases between them. The chain's CDR3 is CASSLFDEQYF. In DNA, the CDR3 is TGTGCCAGCAGCCTCTTTGACGAGCAGTACTTC.

This clone was counted only a few times. The chain uses TRBV5-4 and TRBJ1-2; D possibly corresponds to TRBD1 (6 bases). V lost 0 bases and J 6 bases, leaving 15 bases between the germline ends. The V gene's germline CDR1 is SGHNT and CDR2 YYREEE (reference sequence). This CDR3 region has 15 residues. The CDR3 spells CASSLDPGEVDGYTF. DNA of the CDR3: TGTGCCAGCAGCTTGGATCCAGGGGAAGTTGATGGCTACACCTTC.

This clone has more than one count but fewer than ten. This rearrangement joins TRBV5-1 to TRBJ2-5, with 10 positions matching TRBD2. With V trimmed by 4 bases and J by 4 bases, 7 bases remained unmatched. The CDR3 is 15 amino acids. The germline V gene encodes CDR1 SGHRS and CDR2 YFSETQ. CDR3 sequence (DNA): TGCGCCAGCAGCCTTAGCGGGGGGCAAAGAGAGACCCAGTACTTC. Its translation: CASSLSGGQRETQYF.

Only a few counts were recorded for this clone. The genes are TRBV6-6 and TRBJ2-7; D might be TRBD1 (6 bases). The CDR3 contains 13 residues. Trimming took 6 bases from V and 3 from J, leaving 12 bases between them. Germline CDR1 is MNHNY and CDR2 is SVGAGI (reference sequence). The CDR3 sequence is CASRTRGHYEQYF. CDR3 DNA: TGTGCCAGCAGAACCAGGGGTCACTACGAGCAGTACTTC.

This clone came up a few times. CDR3 sequence (DNA): TGCGCCAGCAGCCAAGGACTAGCGGGGATAACCTACGAGCAGTACTTC. It yields the protein CASSQGLAGITYEQYF. The V gene is TRBV4-1, the J gene TRBJ2-7; TRBD2 agrees at 11 bases. The CDR3 runs to 16 residues. Germline CDR1 and CDR2: MGHRA and YSYEKL. The trim removed 1 base at V and 2 bases at J, leaving 4 bases unmatched.

The V and J genes are TRBV27 and TRBJ2-2, with 9 bases that match TRBD1. Germline V gene data show CDR1 as MNHEY and CDR2 as SMNVEV (reference sequence). The CDR3 sequence is 13 residues long. J was trimmed by 5 bases and V by 8 bases; bases with no gene match: 3. In DNA form, the CDR3 reads TGTGCCAGCGGGACAGGGAGGACCGGGGAGCTGTTTTTT. It is translated as CASGTGRTGELFF.

This clone was recorded a few times. The V call is TRBV6-5, the J call TRBJ2-2; TRBD2 matches at 10 bases. J was trimmed by 7 bases and V by 6 bases; bases with no gene match: 8. This CDR3 is 15 amino acids long. The germline CDR1 and CDR2 sequences are MNHEY and SVGAGI. The CDR3 coding sequence is TGTGCCAGCAGCTCAGCGGGAGGGCCTAGCGGGGAGCTGTTTTTT. Its translation is CASSSAGGPSGELFF.

V is TRBV10-1 and J is TRBJ2-7; 8 positions match TRBD2. Germline values: CDR1 WNHNN, CDR2 SYGVQD (reference sequence). This CDR3 region has 18 residues. Unmatched junction bases numbered 17, after V lost 2 bases and J lost 5 bases. CDR3 sequence: CASSEARDGGAGGNEQYF. CDR3 DNA: TGCGCCAGCAGTGAGGCACGCGACGGGGGGGCGGGAGGTAACGAGCAGTACTTC.

J is TRBJ1-5 and V is TRBV30; D is undetermined. Trimming shortened V by 5 bases and J by 6 bases, and 14 bases separated the two germline ends. This CDR3 has 13 amino acids. In germline, CDR1 is GTSNPN, CDR2 SVGIG (reference sequence). The DNA of the CDR3 is TGTGCCTGGTTCGAGGGATCATCTCAGCCCCAGCATTTT. Encoded protein: CAWFEGSSQPQHF.